The present T cell receptor beta chain was sequenced within a study of T-cell memory formation after mild COVID-19. Background on the study: Among the donors, TCR clusters were largely specific to each donor.

Germline lookup yields CDR1 KGHDR and CDR2 SFDVKD. This CDR3 has 15 amino acids. V was shortened by 7 bases and J by 1 base, with 13 bases between the two germline ends. TCR alpha and TCR beta cDNA libraries carrying sample barcodes and UMIs came from 5'RACE with constant-segment primers. TCRdb called the 5' RACE reads again in MiXCR, with one record for every CDR3 protein. Counted here are 210,000 or so distinct CDR3 sequences, about a sixth occurring once; the ten biggest clones make up roughly 2.3%. This sequence was found in an adult woman who had mild COVID-19 (a few samples of this study predate the infection). Cell type and time point are not known. V is TRBV24-1 and J is TRBJ2-1; unclear D gene. The sequenced sample consisted of PBMCs or a T cell subset sorted from them (not recorded which). Here the CDR3 reads CATRGPGPSYNEQFF. The DNA for the CDR3 is TGTGCCACCAGAGGACCCGGCCCTTCCTACAATGAGCAGTTCTTC.